This TCR beta chain derives from a study of T-cell reconstitution after alpha-beta-depleted transplantation in children. This clonotype showed up just once. Molecular barcoding with unique molecular identifiers was used for the TCRbeta library. Each CDR3 protein gets one entry after TCRdb re-called the PCR reads with MiXCR. The sample holds approximately 390,000 distinct CDR3 sequences; roughly a tenth are singletons and the top ten take 4.5% to 7%. CDR3 length equals 14 residues. V lost 6 bases and J lost 5, with 14 bases in between. Here the sequenced sample was PBMCs from the stem cell graft donor, taken from the stem cell graft. This TCR came from a human donor who donated a stem cell graft to a child with acute myeloid leukemia. The chain combines TRBV12-3 or TRBV12-4 with TRBJ2-1; no clear D. CDR3 sequence: CASRSDGFDNEQFF. The CDR3 nucleotides are TGTGCCAGCAGATCCGATGGCTTCGACAATGAGCAGTTCTTC.